This entry features one TCR beta chain sequence. The antigen remains unidentified. This record comes from a study of radiotherapy plus CTLA-4 blockade in lung cancer. Looking at the study overall: Among all patients, approximately 18% showed objective responses, while roughly 30% had disease control. Study observations and caveats: Response was reportedly best predicted by early blood T cell clone dynamics, with interferon-beta.

The table came from immunoSEQ multiplex PCR; TCRdb's copy has only in-frame clones and leaves some out. Of approximately 85,000 clones listed, about 90% are singletons. CDR3 length equals 13 residues. CDR1 SQVTM and CDR2 ANQGSEA come from the germline V gene. Unmatched junction bases numbered 8, after V lost 3 bases and J lost 8 bases. V gene TRBV29-1 combines with J gene TRBJ1-2; TRBD1 matches 8 bases. The material was peripheral blood, obtained from a patient treated with radiotherapy plus ipilimumab. The TCR was taken from a human donor with non-small cell lung cancer who had a partial response to radiotherapy plus ipilimumab. The CDR3 nucleotides read TGCAGCGTTGATGGGCGGGACAGGAACGGCTACACCTTC. It translates to CSVDGRDRNGYTF.